The 22 T cell receptor beta chains given below trace back to one sample, sequenced in a study of post-analysis software for immune sequencing data. Findings and caveats of the study: In patients, TRBV5-6, TRBV5-1 and TRBV20-1 belonged to five TRBV segments found more frequently than in controls.

Their antigens are not known. Unique molecular identifiers were carried by the TCR beta cDNA libraries. From the PCR reads, TCRdb called clonotypes with MiXCR, one entry per CDR3 protein. Altogether around 260,000 distinct CDR3 sequences are present, approximately 34% being singletons, with the ten largest covering approximately 4.6%. The sample taken for sequencing was blood. The source of these receptors is a girl between 10 and 17 years old with multiple sclerosis.

This clonotype has ten or more counts. This chain links TRBV6-4 with TRBJ2-3; D possibly corresponds to TRBD1 (6 bases). The germline V and J ends were trimmed by 2 bases and 5 bases, with 11 bases remaining between them. CDR1 MRHNA and CDR2 SNTAGT come from the germline V gene. The CDR3 is made up of 14 amino acids. This chain's CDR3 is CASSDQGGEDTQYF. For the CDR3, the DNA is TGTGCCAGCAGTGACCAAGGGGGTGAAGATACGCAGTATTTT.

The chain joins TRBV29-1 to TRBJ2-5; TRBD2 is a possible D gene (6 bases). The V gene's germline CDR1 is SQVTM and CDR2 ANQGSEA. The CDR3 covers 18 residues. The CDR3 here is CSVPRSRLLARRQETQYF. In nucleotides, the CDR3 is TGCAGTGTTCCACGCTCCCGGTTGCTAGCGAGGCGCCAAGAGACCCAGTACTTC. The variable domain in full, completed from reference TRBV29-1 and TRBJ2-5, reads SAVISQKPSRDICQRGTSLTIQCQVDSQVTMMFWYRQQPGQSLTLIATANQGSEATYESGFVIDKFPISRPNLTFSTLTVSNMSPEDSSIYLCSVPRSRLLARRQETQYFGPGTRLLVL.

This CDR3 reads CASSLTFRGTTEAFF. The CDR3 DNA reads TGTGCCAGCAGCTTAACCTTTCGAGGGACTACTGAAGCTTTCTTT. The rearrangement links TRBV11-2 to TRBJ1-1; perhaps TRBD1 as D (5 bases). V lost 2 bases and J lost 5, with 15 bases in between. Germline V gene data show CDR1 as SGHAT and CDR2 as FQNNGV. The CDR3 runs 15 residues.

This clonotype has only a few counts. The J gene is TRBJ2-5, the V gene TRBV12-3 or TRBV12-4; D gene unclear. CDR3 length: 12 residues. Trimming cost V 5 bases and J 4 bases, with 8 bases left between them. The CDR3 nucleotides read TGTGCCAGCAGTCCGCCCCGAGAGACCCAGTACTTC. It specifies CASSPPRETQYF.

This clonotype was seen many times. CDR3 in amino acids: CASSLQGRETQYF. The CDR3 region has the DNA TGTGCCAGCAGCCTCCAGGGCCGGGAGACCCAGTACTTC. The chain combines TRBV12-3 or TRBV12-4 with TRBJ2-5; weak D call: TRBD1 (5 bases). The V end was cut by 6 bases, the J end by 5 bases, with 13 bases between. The CDR3 is 13 amino acids.

Regarding this clonotype: A clone one base away is much larger, so this may be a read error. The chain uses TRBV14 and TRBJ2-7; D is unresolved. The germline gives CDR1 SGHDN, CDR2 FVKESK. CDR3 length equals 12 residues. The CDR3 loop reads CASSPGRETQDF. For the CDR3, the DNA is TGTGCCAGCAGCCCGGGTCGAGAGACCCAGGACTTC.

This clonotype has only a few counts. The junction departs from the called germline gene at one end, perhaps through a read error. V and J are TRBV3-1 and TRBJ1-2; D is uncertain. The CDR3 extends over 14 amino acids. Germline loops: CDR1 LGHDT, CDR2 YNNKEL (reference sequence). The CDR3 DNA reads as TGTGCCGGCAGCCGGCCGGGTTCAATCTATGGCTACACCTTC. It encodes CAGSRPGSIYGYTF.

This clonotype was detected ten times or more. The gene calls are TRBV12-3 or TRBV12-4 and TRBJ2-1; maybe TRBD1 (5 bases). Trimming took 6 bases from V and 9 from J, leaving 9 bases between them. The CDR3 spans 11 residues. This CDR3 reads CASRSGLEQFF. As DNA, the CDR3 is TGTGCCAGCAGGTCAGGGCTTGAGCAGTTCTTC.

Regarding this clonotype: This sequence may be a read error, since a much larger clone differs from it by one base. This chain joins TRBV29-1 and TRBJ2-3; D call uncertain. The CDR3 totals 12 residues. Between the trimmed V and J ends, which lost 7 bases and 0 bases, there was a span of 8 bases. Germline V gene lookup returns CDR1 SQVTM and CDR2 ANQGSEA. CDR3: CSGGRSTDTQYF. The CDR3 bases are TGCAGCGGTGGACGGAGCACAGATACGCAGTATTTT.

The chain's CDR3 is CASSYSEDTEAFF. For the CDR3, the DNA is TGTGCCAGCAGTTACTCAGAGGACACTGAAGCTTTCTTT. This chain links TRBV6-6 with TRBJ1-1; no reliable D call. This CDR3 region has 13 residues. Trimming removed 0 bases from V and 3 bases from J, with 5 bases in between. CDR1 and CDR2 (germline): MNHNY, SVGAGI (reference sequence).

The rearrangement joins TRBV5-5 to TRBJ2-4, with 7 bases lining up with TRBD1. The J call may be in error: the DNA end matches TRBJ2-7 better. This CDR3 region has 14 residues. Germline V gene data show CDR1 as SGHKS and CDR2 as YYEKEE (reference sequence). The CDR3 DNA reads as TGTGCCAGCACCAAAACGACAGGGTCTTACGAGCAGTACTTC. This gives the protein CASTKTTGSYEQYF.

Comment on this clonotype: A clone one base away is much larger, so this may be a read error. This chain connects TRBV20-1 to TRBJ2-1, with 9 bases that match TRBD2. Trimming cost V 3 bases and J 6 bases; bases outside gene matches: 6. The CDR3 has 14 amino acids. CDR1 DFQATT and CDR2 SNEGSKA come from the germline V gene (reference sequence). The CDR3 loop reads CSASLAGNCNEQFF. The CDR3 DNA follows: TGCAGTGCTAGCCTAGCGGGAAACTGCAATGAGCAGTTCTTC.

The chain carries TRBV11-2 and TRBJ1-2; no firm D call. Germline V CDR1 and CDR2: SGHAT, FQNNGV. The V end lost 0 bases, the J end lost 0 bases, and 8 bases lay between the germline ends. The CDR3 runs 15 residues. CDR3: CASSLDVRSNYGYTF. Here the CDR3 DNA reads TGTGCCAGCAGCTTAGATGTCAGATCTAACTATGGCTACACCTTC.

This clonotype was seen ten or more times. The chain uses TRBV29-1 and TRBJ2-1; D is tentatively TRBD1 or TRBD2 (5 bases each). Per the germline V gene, CDR1 is SQVTM and CDR2 is ANQGSEA. V lost 5 bases and J lost 8, with 22 bases in between. The CDR3 runs to 15 residues. The CDR3 region has the DNA TGCAGCGTTATCGACTTCCGTGAGGGCAGGGATGAGCAGTTCTTC. Encoded protein: CSVIDFREGRDEQFF.

With regard to this clonotype: It may be a read error: a sequence one base away is much more abundant. The chain uses TRBV20-1 and TRBJ2-3; TRBD2 matches at 9 bases. From germline, CDR1 is DFQATT and CDR2 SNEGSKA (reference sequence). V lost 1 base, J lost 2 bases, and 7 bases stayed unmatched. The CDR3 spans 16 residues. This CDR3 is CSARGRASGNTDTQYF. The CDR3 nucleotides read TGCAGTGCTAGAGGTCGGGCTAGCGGGAACACAGATACGCAGTATTTT.

This clonotype was seen at least ten times. The chain has TRBV7-2 and TRBJ2-5; 7 positions agree with TRBD2. The CDR3 has 16 amino acids. Germline V gene sequence: CDR1 SGHTA, CDR2 FQGNSA. Germline trimming cut 5 bases from V and 5 bases from J; bases unmatched to any gene: 14. CDR3 sequence reads: CASSRDLGGGGETQYF. DNA for the CDR3: TGTGCCAGCAGCCGTGACCTAGGCGGGGGAGGGGAGACCCAGTACTTC.

The V call is TRBV18, the J call TRBJ2-1; D uncertain. The CDR3 is 11 amino acids. Germline V CDR1 and CDR2: KGHSH, LQKENI. V was trimmed by 3 bases and J by 7 bases, leaving 4 bases between them. CDR3 DNA: TGTGCCAGCTCACCCGAGAATGAGCAGTTCTTC. The encoded protein is CASSPENEQFF.

This clonotype appeared a few times. The chain carries TRBV12-3 or TRBV12-4 and TRBJ2-7, with D perhaps TRBD1 (5 bases). This CDR3 is built from 12 residues. Between the trimmed V and J ends, which lost 4 bases and 3 bases, there was a span of 7 bases. The CDR3 region is CASSSRDYEQYF. The CDR3 DNA sequence: TGTGCCAGCAGTTCCAGGGACTACGAGCAGTACTTC.

This clonotype came up once. The J gene is TRBJ1-6, the V gene TRBV7-2; TRBD1 agrees at 8 bases. The CDR3 extends over 15 amino acids. CDR1 and CDR2 from the germline V gene are SGHTA and FQGNSA. Germline trimming cut 5 bases from V and 8 bases from J; bases unmatched to any gene: 8. CDR3 protein: CASSLAGGFYSPLHF. The CDR3 nucleotides read TGTGCCAGCAGCCTTGCAGGGGGCTTTTATTCACCCCTCCACTTT.

This clonotype was found a few times. The V and J genes are TRBV20-1 and TRBJ2-2; D is uncertain. The CDR3 contains 11 residues. The germline V gene encodes CDR1 DFQATT and CDR2 SNEGSKA (reference sequence). In DNA, the CDR3 is TGCGGATTACAGAACACCGGGGAGCTGTTTTTT. Its protein is CGLQNTGELFF.

J is TRBJ2-5 and V is TRBV29-1; TRBD1 or TRBD2 may be the D gene (5 bases each). From germline, CDR1 is SQVTM and CDR2 ANQGSEA. V was trimmed by 8 bases and J by 1 base, leaving 11 bases between them. The CDR3 is 12 amino acids. The CDR3 sequence is CSLGRPQETQYF. CDR3 DNA sequence: TGCAGCTTGGGACGTCCCCAAGAGACCCAGTACTTC.

In this sample, this clonotype turned up many times. The CDR3 DNA is TGTGCCAGCAGCGACAGGGCGATTGAGCAGTTCTTC. Translation: CASSDRAIEQFF. V and J are TRBV6-6 and TRBJ2-1, with TRBD1 identical over 7 bases. The CDR3 is 12 residues long. Per germline, CDR1 MNHNY and CDR2 SVGAGI (reference sequence). The trim removed 6 bases at V and 9 bases at J, leaving 5 bases unmatched.